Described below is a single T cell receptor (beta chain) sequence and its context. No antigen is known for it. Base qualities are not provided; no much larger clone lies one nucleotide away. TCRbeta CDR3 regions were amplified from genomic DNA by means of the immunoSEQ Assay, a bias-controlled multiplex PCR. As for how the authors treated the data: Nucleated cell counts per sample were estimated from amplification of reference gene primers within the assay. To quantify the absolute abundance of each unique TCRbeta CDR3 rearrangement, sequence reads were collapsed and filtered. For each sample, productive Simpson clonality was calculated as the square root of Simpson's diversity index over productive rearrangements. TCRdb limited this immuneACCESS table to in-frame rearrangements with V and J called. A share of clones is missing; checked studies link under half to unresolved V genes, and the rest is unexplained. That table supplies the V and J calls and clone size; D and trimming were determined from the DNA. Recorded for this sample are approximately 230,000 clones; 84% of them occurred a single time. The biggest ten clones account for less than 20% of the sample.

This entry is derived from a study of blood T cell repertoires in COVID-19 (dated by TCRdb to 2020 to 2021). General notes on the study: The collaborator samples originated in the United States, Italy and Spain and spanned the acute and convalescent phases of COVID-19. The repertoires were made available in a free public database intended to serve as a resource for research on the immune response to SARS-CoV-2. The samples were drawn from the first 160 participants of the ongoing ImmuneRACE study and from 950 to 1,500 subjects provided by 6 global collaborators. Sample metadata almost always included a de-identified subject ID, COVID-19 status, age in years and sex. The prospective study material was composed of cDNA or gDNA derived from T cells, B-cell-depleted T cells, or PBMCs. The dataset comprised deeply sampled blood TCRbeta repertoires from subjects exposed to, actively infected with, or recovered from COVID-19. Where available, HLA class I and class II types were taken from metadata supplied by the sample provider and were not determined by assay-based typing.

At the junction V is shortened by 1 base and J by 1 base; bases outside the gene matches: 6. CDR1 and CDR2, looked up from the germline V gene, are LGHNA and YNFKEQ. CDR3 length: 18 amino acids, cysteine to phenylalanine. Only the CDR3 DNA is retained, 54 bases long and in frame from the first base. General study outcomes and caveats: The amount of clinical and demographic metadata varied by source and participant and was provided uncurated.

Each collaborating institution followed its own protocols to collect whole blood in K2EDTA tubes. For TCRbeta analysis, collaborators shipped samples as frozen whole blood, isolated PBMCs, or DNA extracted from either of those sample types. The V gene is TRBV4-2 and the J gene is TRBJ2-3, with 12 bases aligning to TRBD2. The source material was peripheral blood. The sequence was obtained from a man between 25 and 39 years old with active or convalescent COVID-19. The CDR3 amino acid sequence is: CASSQATSGGLGTDTQYF. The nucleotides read TGTGCCAGCAGCCAAGCTACTAGCGGGGGGCTTGGCACAGATACGCAGTATTTT.